This TCR beta chain was sequenced in a study of regulatory T cells in long-lasting Graves disease. CDR3 regions were amplified by Arm-PCR using iRepertoire HTBI primers to build TCR beta libraries. As handled by the study authors: Identification across samples found some 60 TRBV and fewer than 15 TRBJ segments. TCRdb independently ran MiXCR on the multiplex PCR reads; one entry per CDR3 protein. The V and J calls come from TCRdb's annotation, not from the publication. Of about 470,000 distinct CDR3 sequences in the sample, around 20% were seen once. Time point of the sample: persistent/refractory GD, antithyroid drugs over 5 years with positive TRAb. PBMC RNA was the source of the TCR library. CDR1 and CDR2 (germline): MNHEY, SMNVEV (reference sequence). CDR3 length equals 19 residues. V gave up 4 bases and J gave up 1 base; unmatched junction bases: 10.

The sample consisted of peripheral blood mononuclear cells (PBMCs), taken when the disease was refractory, from a patient treated with antithyroid drugs. The gene calls are TRBV27 and TRBJ2-3; 14 bases line up with TRBD2. This sequence originates from a female donor with Graves disease. The DNA for the CDR3 is TGTGCCAGCAGTTCGGGACTAGCGGGAGACTGGCGTGGCACAGATACGCAGTATTTT. Protein sequence: CASSSGLAGDWRGTDTQYF.